This TCR beta chain is from a study of PD-1 blockade in classical Hodgkin lymphoma. Findings and limits, study-wide: Significant TCR diversity gains by C4D1 occurred in CD4+ but not CD8+ cells. Healthy donors were reported to have higher baseline TCR diversity than newly diagnosed patients.

Time point in this sample: cycle 4 day 1 (C4D1), after six to seven weeks of nivolumab. Each patient experienced a relapse that followed autologous stem cell transplantation, and brentuximab vedotin exposure varied. Patients had relapsed/refractory classical Hodgkin lymphoma with complete response, partial response or progressive disease as best response. From germline, CDR1 is MDHEN and CDR2 SYDVKM. Trimming shortened V by 1 base and J by 1 base, and 8 bases separated the two germline ends. This CDR3 is 15 amino acids long. Details on this clone: Its antigen remains unknown.

Using immunoSEQ multiplex PCR, the repertoire was profiled, and TCRdb retains in-frame clones only, with some absent. The sample lists 12,000 to 15,000 clones, around 80% occurring once. This TCR came from a human donor with classical Hodgkin lymphoma. The material sequenced was peripheral blood mononuclear cells (PBMCs), taken before the fourth cycle of nivolumab. The chain is built from TRBV28 and TRBJ1-3; tentatively, D is TRBD1 (5 bases). The CDR3, as DNA: TGTGCCAGCAGTTTATTCTGGGGGTCTGGAAACACCATATATTTT. Translated, it gives CASSLFWGSGNTIYF. Filled out from reference TRBV28 and TRBJ1-3, the complete variable domain reads DVKVTQSSRYLVKRTGEKVFLECVQDMDHENMFWYRQDPGLGLRLIYFSYDVKMKEKGDIPEGYSVSREKKERFSLILESASTNQTSMYLCASSLFWGSGNTIYFGEGSWLTVV.